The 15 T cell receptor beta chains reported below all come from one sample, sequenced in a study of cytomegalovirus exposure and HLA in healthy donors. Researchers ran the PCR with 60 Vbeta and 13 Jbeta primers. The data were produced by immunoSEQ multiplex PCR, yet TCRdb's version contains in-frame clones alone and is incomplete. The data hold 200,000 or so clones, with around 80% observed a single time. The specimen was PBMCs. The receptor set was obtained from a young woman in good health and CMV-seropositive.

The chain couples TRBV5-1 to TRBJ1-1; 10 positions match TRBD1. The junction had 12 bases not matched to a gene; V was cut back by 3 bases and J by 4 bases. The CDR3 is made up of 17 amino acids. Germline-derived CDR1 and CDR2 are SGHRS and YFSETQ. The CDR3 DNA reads TGCGCCAGCAGCTCGGGTCCCGGGACAGGGGTTTTCACTGAAGCTTTCTTT. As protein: CASSSGPGTGVFTEAFF.

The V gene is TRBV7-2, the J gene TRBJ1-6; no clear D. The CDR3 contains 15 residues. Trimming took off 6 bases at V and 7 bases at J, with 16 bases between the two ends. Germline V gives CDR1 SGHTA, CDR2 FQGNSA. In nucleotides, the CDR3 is TGTGCCAGCAGGTCCGCTAATTCGGGGAATTCACCCCTCCACTTT. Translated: CASRSANSGNSPLHF. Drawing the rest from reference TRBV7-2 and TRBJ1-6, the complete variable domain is GAGVSQSPSNKVTEKGKDVELRCDPISGHTALYWYRQSLGQGLEFLIYFQGNSAPDKSGLPSDRFSAERTGGSVSTLTIQRTQQEDSAVYLCASRSANSGNSPLHFGNGTRLTVT.

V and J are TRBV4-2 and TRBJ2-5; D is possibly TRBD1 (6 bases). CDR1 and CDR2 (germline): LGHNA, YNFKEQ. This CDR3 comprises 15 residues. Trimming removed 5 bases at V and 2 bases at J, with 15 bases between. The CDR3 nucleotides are TGTGCCAGCAGCACCCGCCTGGGGGCTCAAGAGACCCAGTACTTC. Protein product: CASSTRLGAQETQYF.

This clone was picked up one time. CDR3 region: CAWSSGEQYF. In nucleotides, the CDR3 is TGTGCCTGGAGCTCAGGCGAGCAGTACTTC. This chain uses TRBV30 with TRBJ2-7, with no clear D. With 3 bases removed from V and 6 bases from J, the gap between germline ends came to 6 bases. Germline CDR1 GTSNPN, CDR2 SVGIG (reference sequence). This CDR3 has 10 amino acids.

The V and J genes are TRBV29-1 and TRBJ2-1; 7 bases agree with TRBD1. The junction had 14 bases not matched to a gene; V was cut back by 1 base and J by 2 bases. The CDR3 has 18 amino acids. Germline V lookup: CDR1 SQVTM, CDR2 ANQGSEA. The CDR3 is CSVEGPATGVGAYNEQFF. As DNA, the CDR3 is TGCAGCGTTGAAGGACCGGCCACAGGGGTTGGCGCCTACAATGAGCAGTTCTTC.

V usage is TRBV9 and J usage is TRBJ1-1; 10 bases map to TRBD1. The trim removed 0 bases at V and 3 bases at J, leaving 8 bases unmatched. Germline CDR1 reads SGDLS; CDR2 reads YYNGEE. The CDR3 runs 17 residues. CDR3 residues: CASSVAGGQGPHTEAFF. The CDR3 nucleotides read TGTGCCAGCAGCGTAGCGGGGGGACAGGGGCCCCACACTGAAGCTTTCTTT.

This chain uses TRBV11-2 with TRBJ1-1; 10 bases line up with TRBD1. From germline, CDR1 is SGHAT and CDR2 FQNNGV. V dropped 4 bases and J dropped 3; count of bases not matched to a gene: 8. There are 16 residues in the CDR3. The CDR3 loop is CASSSSLDRGDTEAFF. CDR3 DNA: TGTGCCAGCAGCTCGAGCCTGGACAGGGGGGACACTGAAGCTTTCTTT. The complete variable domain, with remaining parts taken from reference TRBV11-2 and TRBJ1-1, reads EAGVAQSPRYKIIEKRQSVAFWCNPISGHATLYWYQQILGQGPKLLIQFQNNGVVDDSQLPKDRFSAERLKGVDSTLKIQPAKLEDSAVYLCASSSSLDRGDTEAFFGQGTRLTVV.

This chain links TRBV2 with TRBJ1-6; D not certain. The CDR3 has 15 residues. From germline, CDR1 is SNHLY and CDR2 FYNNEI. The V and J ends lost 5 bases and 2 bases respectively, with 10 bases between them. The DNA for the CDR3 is TGTGCCAGCAGTCGTTATCTCCCCTATAATTCACCCCTCCACTTT. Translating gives CASSRYLPYNSPLHF.

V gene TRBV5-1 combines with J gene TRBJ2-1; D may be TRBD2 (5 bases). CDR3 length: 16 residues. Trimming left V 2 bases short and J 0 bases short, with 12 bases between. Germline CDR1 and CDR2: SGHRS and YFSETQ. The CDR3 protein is CASSLRLLASYNEQFF. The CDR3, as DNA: TGCGCCAGCAGCTTACGGCTCCTAGCCTCCTACAATGAGCAGTTCTTC.

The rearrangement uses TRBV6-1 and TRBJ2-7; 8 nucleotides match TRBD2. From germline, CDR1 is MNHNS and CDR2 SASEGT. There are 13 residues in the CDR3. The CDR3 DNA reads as TGTGCCAGCAGAGGTGAACTAGCGGCGGGCCAGGGGGTC. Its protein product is CASRGELAAGQGV.

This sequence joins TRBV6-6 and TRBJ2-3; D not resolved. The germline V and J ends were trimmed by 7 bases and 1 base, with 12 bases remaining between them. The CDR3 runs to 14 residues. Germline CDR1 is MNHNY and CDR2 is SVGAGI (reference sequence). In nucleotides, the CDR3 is TGTGCCAGCACCCCCCAGCGCCGCACAGATACGCAGTATTTT. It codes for CASTPQRRTDTQYF.

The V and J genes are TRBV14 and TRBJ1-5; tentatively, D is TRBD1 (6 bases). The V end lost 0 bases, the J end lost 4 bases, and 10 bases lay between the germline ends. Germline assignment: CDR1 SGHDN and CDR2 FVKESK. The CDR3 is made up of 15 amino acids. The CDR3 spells CASSQDDRRNQPQHF. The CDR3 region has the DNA TGTGCCAGCAGCCAAGATGACAGGCGTAATCAGCCCCAGCATTTT.

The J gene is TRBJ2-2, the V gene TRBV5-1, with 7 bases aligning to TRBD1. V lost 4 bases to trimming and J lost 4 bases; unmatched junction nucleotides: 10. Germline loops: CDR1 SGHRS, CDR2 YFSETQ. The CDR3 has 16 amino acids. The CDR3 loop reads CASSGVAGGSTGELFF. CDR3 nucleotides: TGCGCCAGCAGCGGGGTGGCAGGGGGAAGCACCGGGGAGCTGTTTTTT.

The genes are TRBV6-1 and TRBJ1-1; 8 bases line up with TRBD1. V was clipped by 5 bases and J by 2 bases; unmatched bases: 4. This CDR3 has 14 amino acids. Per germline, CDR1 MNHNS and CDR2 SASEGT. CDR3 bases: TGTGCCAGCAGTCGGGACAGGTCCAACACTGAAGCTTTCTTT. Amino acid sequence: CASSRDRSNTEAFF.

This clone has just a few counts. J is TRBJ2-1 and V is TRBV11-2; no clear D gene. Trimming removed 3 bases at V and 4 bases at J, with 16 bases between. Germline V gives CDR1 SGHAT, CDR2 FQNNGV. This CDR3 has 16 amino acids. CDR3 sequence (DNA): TGTGCCAGCAGCTTCCTCCTCGCGACAAGTTACAATGAGCAGTTCTTC. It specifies CASSFLLATSYNEQFF.